These 29 T cell receptor beta chains were all obtained from the same sample, sequenced in a study of T cells after yellow fever vaccination. One entry per CDR3 protein, called by TCRdb with MiXCR from the 5' RACE reads. The table lists roughly 330,000 distinct CDR3 sequences, about 6.6% of them singletons, with roughly a sixth in the top ten. Material: PBMCs, obtained more than 40 days after the first yellow fever vaccination. These receptors all come from a man between 18 and 29 years old who received the YFV17D yellow fever vaccine.

This clonotype was detected once. The chain couples TRBV19 to TRBJ2-2; D call uncertain. Germline CDR1 LNHDA, CDR2 SQIVND (reference sequence). CDR3 size: 12 residues. With 4 bases removed from V and 6 bases from J, the gap between germline ends came to 6 bases. CDR3 nucleotides: TGTGCCAGTAGTAAGTCCCCCGGGGAGCTGTTTTTT. The encoded protein is CASSKSPGELFF.

The chain is built from TRBV7-6 and TRBJ2-5; D uncertain. The CDR3 runs to 15 residues. The V and J ends lost 0 bases and 5 bases respectively, with 13 bases between them. Germline V gives CDR1 SGHVS, CDR2 FNYEAQ. In DNA, the CDR3 is TGTGCCAGCAGCTTAGCCCGGATGGACGGGGAGACCCAGTACTTC. This sequence encodes CASSLARMDGETQYF.

The chain joins TRBV5-1 to TRBJ1-1, with D unclear. V was shortened by 0 bases and J by 0 bases, with 6 bases between the two germline ends. Per the germline V gene, CDR1 is SGHRS and CDR2 is YFSETQ. This CDR3 has 14 amino acids. The CDR3 here is CASSLGSVNTEAFF. Written as DNA, the CDR3 is TGCGCCAGCAGCTTGGGGTCGGTGAACACTGAAGCTTTCTTT.

This clonotype was seen a handful of times. The rearrangement uses TRBV6-7 and TRBJ2-7; D not resolved. TRBV6-7 is sorted into the ORF group, with uncertain function. V was trimmed by 6 bases and J by 0 bases, leaving 9 bases between them. The CDR3 sequence is 13 residues long. CDR3 region: CASSELNSYEQYV. DNA for the CDR3: TGTGCCAGCAGCGAACTAAACTCCTACGAGCAGTACGTC.

This clonotype was counted only a few times. The rearrangement uses TRBV12-3 or TRBV12-4 and TRBJ1-5; D remains ambiguous. The germline V and J ends were trimmed by 10 bases and 5 bases, with 18 bases remaining between them. The CDR3 is 14 residues long. DNA for the CDR3: TGTGCCACGTTCTTGGGAAGAGCCCATCAGCCCCAGCATTTT. This encodes CATFLGRAHQPQHF.

The rearrangement uses TRBV7-9 and TRBJ2-7; possibly TRBD1 for D (6 bases). The CDR3 runs to 14 residues. V gave up 3 bases and J gave up 0 bases, with 9 bases separating them. The germline CDR1 and CDR2 sequences are SEHNR and FQNEAQ (reference sequence). CDR3 protein: CASSFQGLSYEQYF. The CDR3 bases are TGTGCCAGCAGCTTCCAGGGGCTCTCCTACGAGCAGTACTTC.

The chain has TRBV27 and TRBJ1-4; 7 bases line up with TRBD1. CDR3 length: 15 residues. CDR1 is MNHEY, CDR2 SMNVEV, per germline (reference sequence). Losses at the gene ends were 8 bases for V and 6 bases for J; bases not matched to a gene: 12. This chain's CDR3 is CASALTGQNDEKLFF. In nucleotides, the CDR3 is TGTGCCAGCGCGCTTACGGGACAGAACGATGAAAAACTGTTTTTT.

The rearrangement links TRBV29-1 to TRBJ2-7; 8 bases map to TRBD1. The CDR3 has 15 amino acids. V lost 4 bases, J lost 2 bases, and 10 bases stayed unmatched. Per germline, CDR1 SQVTM and CDR2 ANQGSEA. The CDR3 DNA follows: TGCAGCGTTGGTTCGGGGACAGGCGAAACCTACGAGCAGTACTTC. It translates to CSVGSGTGETYEQYF.

The chain links TRBV7-6 to TRBJ1-4; D gene unclear. There are 14 residues in the CDR3. Germline V gene sequence: CDR1 SGHVS, CDR2 FNYEAQ. Trimming cost V 3 bases and J 3 bases, with 8 bases left between them. This chain's CDR3 is CASSLSAANEKLFF. The DNA for the CDR3 is TGTGCCAGCAGCTTGTCGGCAGCTAATGAAAAACTGTTTTTT.

This clonotype was detected only a few times. J is TRBJ2-5 and V is TRBV20-1; D ambiguous. From germline, CDR1 is DFQATT and CDR2 SNEGSKA (reference sequence). There are 16 residues in the CDR3. Trimming stripped 3 bases from V and 1 base from J, with 18 bases between. The CDR3 nucleotides are TGCAGTGCTAGTGGATTGGACGTAACCTTCCAAGAGACCCAGTACTTC. The encoded protein is CSASGLDVTFQETQYF.

This chain uses TRBV6-5 with TRBJ2-5; D possibly matches TRBD1 or TRBD2 (5 bases each). This CDR3 region has 15 residues. V was clipped by 0 bases and J by 4 bases, with 12 bases between them. CDR1 MNHEY and CDR2 SVGAGI come from the germline V gene. CDR3 DNA sequence: TGTGCCAGCAGTTACTCTCCCCAGGGACGAGAGACCCAGTACTTC. This sequence encodes CASSYSPQGRETQYF.

The CDR3 sequence: CASSSFGPSTDTQYF. The CDR3 region has the DNA TGTGCCAGCAGCTCTTTCGGACCTAGCACAGATACGCAGTATTTT. The rearrangement links TRBV9 to TRBJ2-3; D is undetermined. The ends were cut back, 4 bases at V and 0 bases at J, with 12 bases in the middle. The CDR3 spans 15 residues. The germline V gene encodes CDR1 SGDLS and CDR2 YYNGEE.

V gene TRBV4-3 combines with J gene TRBJ1-1; 9 bases map to TRBD1. Germline CDR1 and CDR2: LGHNA and YSLEER. The CDR3 is 15 residues long. V shed 1 base and J 8 bases; nucleotides not matched to a gene: 8. The CDR3 reads CASSQVTGGPTEAFF. For the CDR3, the DNA is TGCGCCAGCAGCCAAGTTACAGGGGGCCCCACGGAAGCTTTCTTT.

Only a few counts were recorded for this clonotype. This chain links TRBV6-2 or TRBV6-3 with TRBJ1-2; D gene unclear. There are 14 residues in the CDR3. In germline, CDR1 is MNHEY, CDR2 SVGEGT. Trimming shortened V by 6 bases and J by 4 bases, and 15 bases separated the two germline ends. CDR3 nucleotides: TGTGCCAGCAGGAAGAGTGACATGAGCTATGGCTACACCTTC. Encoded protein: CASRKSDMSYGYTF.

This clonotype showed up just a few times. This sequence joins TRBV24-1 and TRBJ2-2, with a tentative D call TRBD1 (5 bases). Germline V gene sequence: CDR1 KGHDR, CDR2 SFDVKD. The CDR3 has 13 amino acids. Between the trimmed V and J ends, which lost 3 bases and 6 bases, there was a span of 7 bases. The DNA of the CDR3 is TGTGCCACCAGTGATGAAGGGGCCGGGGAGCTGTTTTTT. Translated, it gives CATSDEGAGELFF.

This chain connects TRBV5-1 to TRBJ2-5; D is perhaps TRBD1 or TRBD2 (6 bases each). This CDR3 has 17 residues. Germline V CDR1 and CDR2: SGHRS, YFSETQ. Trimming left V 0 bases short and J 2 bases short, with 17 bases between. CDR3 in DNA: TGCGCCAGCAGCTTGGGCCTCGGTGGAGGGGGACAAGAGACCCAGTACTTC. Protein sequence: CASSLGLGGGGQETQYF.

This clonotype was seen more than once but under ten times. V and J are TRBV20-1 and TRBJ2-7; D gene uncertain. CDR1 is DFQATT and CDR2 is SNEGSKA in the germline V gene (reference sequence). The CDR3 is made up of 12 amino acids. Deletions cut 5 bases from V and 3 bases from J, with 11 bases between. CDR3: CSAGPAGYEQYF. The CDR3 DNA is TGCAGTGCTGGGCCGGCAGGCTACGAGCAGTACTTC.

The chain employs TRBV20-1 and TRBJ1-2, with D hard to call. The V end was cut by 2 bases, the J end by 8 bases, with 12 bases between. The germline V gene encodes CDR1 DFQATT and CDR2 SNEGSKA (reference sequence). The CDR3 covers 12 residues. Here the CDR3 reads CSARNPLTGYTF. The CDR3 DNA follows: TGCAGTGCTAGAAACCCCCTGACCGGCTACACCTTC.

The table lists this clonotype with many counts. The chain carries TRBV5-6 and TRBJ2-1, with TRBD2 identical over 7 bases. V lost 4 bases and J lost 0; bases outside the gene matches: 7. CDR3 size: 16 residues. From germline, CDR1 is SGHDT and CDR2 YYEEEE. Here the CDR3 DNA reads TGTGCCAGCAGCGGGGTGGCGGGGGACTCCTACAATGAGCAGTTCTTC. It is translated as CASSGVAGDSYNEQFF.

CDR3: CASSLGAGWDTQYF. CDR3 in DNA: TGTGCCAGCAGCTTAGGGGCGGGCTGGGATACGCAGTATTTT. The V call is TRBV11-2, the J call TRBJ2-3; tentatively, D is TRBD2 (5 bases). The V end was cut by 1 base, the J end by 6 bases, with 11 bases between. The germline V gene has CDR1 SGHAT and CDR2 FQNNGV. This CDR3 is 14 amino acids long.

This clonotype has a handful of counts. The V call is TRBV6-5, the J call TRBJ1-1; 7 nucleotides line up with TRBD1. Germline assignment: CDR1 MNHEY and CDR2 SVGAGI. Germline trimming cut 6 bases from V and 11 bases from J; bases unmatched to any gene: 9. The CDR3 has 12 residues. DNA of the CDR3: TGTGCCAGCAGAGATACCGGGACAGAGGCTTTCTTT. Protein product: CASRDTGTEAFF.

This clonotype was observed a few times. V and J are TRBV27 and TRBJ1-6; D ambiguous. V gave up 2 bases and J gave up 13 bases, with 9 bases separating them. The CDR3 loop spans 12 amino acids. Germline-derived CDR1 and CDR2 are MNHEY and SMNVEV (reference sequence). The CDR3 DNA is TGTGCCAGCAGTTTAGGAGGGCGGCCCCTCCACTTT. It translates to CASSLGGRPLHF.

V is TRBV27 and J is TRBJ1-2; a weak D match, TRBD1 (6 bases). Germline V lookup: CDR1 MNHEY, CDR2 SMNVEV (reference sequence). The CDR3 loop spans 16 amino acids. The V and J ends lost 1 base and 0 bases respectively, with 12 bases between them. The CDR3: CASSLFGRGSNYGYTF. The CDR3 region has the DNA TGTGCCAGCAGTTTATTCGGCAGGGGTTCTAACTATGGCTACACCTTC.

CDR3 in amino acids: CASSFTGVNQPQHF. For the CDR3, the DNA is TGTGCCAGCAGCTTCACAGGGGTTAATCAGCCCCAGCATTTT. The rearrangement uses TRBV6-1 and TRBJ1-5; 7 positions match TRBD1. The V gene end was trimmed by 6 bases and the J gene end by 4 bases; junction bases not matched to a gene: 6. Germline V gene data show CDR1 as MNHNS and CDR2 as SASEGT. CDR3 length: 14 amino acids.

The chain links TRBV7-9 to TRBJ2-7; possibly TRBD2 for D (6 bases). Germline CDR1 reads SEHNR; CDR2 reads FQNEAQ (reference sequence). Trimming stripped 3 bases from V and 5 bases from J, with 14 bases between. This CDR3 region has 14 residues. As DNA, the CDR3 is TGTGCCAGCAGCTTGGGGGGAGGTTTCCACGAGCAGTACTTC. It codes for CASSLGGGFHEQYF. Full variable domain (missing parts from reference TRBV7-9 and TRBJ2-7): DTGVSQNPRHKITKRGQNVTFRCDPISEHNRLYWYRQTLGQGPEFLTYFQNEAQLEKSRLLSDRFSAERPKGSFSTLEIQRTEQGDSAMYLCASSLGGGFHEQYFGPGTRLTVT.

This clonotype turned up a few times. The V gene is TRBV11-1, the J gene TRBJ2-1, with 12 positions matching TRBD2. V lost 3 bases, J lost 8 bases, and 11 bases stayed unmatched. CDR3 size: 17 residues. The V gene's germline CDR1 is SGHAT and CDR2 FQDESV (reference sequence). The CDR3 DNA sequence: TGTGCCAGCAGCTTTGCCCTCCCTAGCGGGGGGGCCCATGAGCAGTTCTTC. It is translated as CASSFALPSGGAHEQFF. The full variable domain, in which reference TRBV11-1 and TRBJ2-1 provide the parts outside the CDR3, is EAEVAQSPRYKITEKSQAVAFWCDPISGHATLYWYRQILGQGPELLVQFQDESVVDDSQLPKDRFSAERLKGVDSTLKIQPAELGDSAMYLCASSFALPSGGAHEQFFGPGTRLTVL.

This clonotype appeared many times. The chain is built from TRBV4-2 and TRBJ2-5, with TRBD2 as a possible D gene (6 bases). V lost 1 base and J lost 0, with 15 bases in between. The CDR3 runs 17 residues. Germline values: CDR1 LGHNA, CDR2 YNFKEQ. CDR3 nucleotide sequence: TGTGCCAGCAGCCAAGGAGATCTAGCGCTGAACCAAGAGACCCAGTACTTC. Translated: CASSQGDLALNQETQYF.

This clonotype has at least ten counts. The V call is TRBV18, the J call TRBJ2-1; perhaps D is TRBD1 or TRBD2 (6 bases each). V was cut by 4 bases and J by 6 bases, with 19 bases left in between. CDR1 KGHSH and CDR2 LQKENI come from the germline V gene. The CDR3 loop spans 16 amino acids. CDR3 residues: CASSRPGAGKGNEQFF. CDR3 nucleotide sequence: TGTGCCAGCTCACGACCGGGGGCAGGGAAGGGCAATGAGCAGTTCTTC.

Only a few counts were recorded for this clonotype. The J gene is TRBJ2-3, the V gene TRBV7-2, with D maybe TRBD1 (5 bases). The CDR3 is 14 amino acids. The V and J ends lost 5 bases and 4 bases respectively, with 13 bases between them. Germline lookup yields CDR1 SGHTA and CDR2 FQGNSA. The CDR3 reads CASSKNRNPDTQYF. The CDR3 DNA is TGTGCCAGCAGCAAAAACAGGAACCCAGATACGCAGTATTTT.